The 3 T cell receptor beta chains listed next were all sequenced from one sample in a study of cytomegalovirus exposure and HLA in healthy donors. PCR used 60 Vbeta primers and 13 Jbeta primers. Libraries were prepared by immunoSEQ multiplex PCR; TCRdb keeps only in-frame clonotypes and omits some of them. This repertoire shows about 160,000 clones, about two thirds found once; its top ten account for under 3.5%. Input material: PBMCs. Every receptor here comes from a woman aged 30 to 39 in good health and CMV-seronegative.

The chain recombines TRBV19 with TRBJ2-5, with 8 bases aligning to TRBD2. The CDR3 is 16 amino acids. V trimming: 4 bases; J trimming: 3 bases; junction bases outside the gene matches: 10. From germline, CDR1 is LNHDA and CDR2 SQIVND (reference sequence). CDR3 bases: TGTGCCAGTAGTAATCGGGAGTTAGCGGGAAAAGAGACCCAGTACTTC. Its translation is CASSNRELAGKETQYF.

The CDR3 DNA follows: TGTGCCAGCAGCTTAAGGTCGGAGAGGCCCTACGAGCAGTACTTC. Translation: CASSLRSERPYEQYF. The chain joins TRBV7-2 to TRBJ2-7, with no clear D. From germline, CDR1 is SGHTA and CDR2 FQGNSA. CDR3 length: 15 amino acids. With 2 bases removed from V and 2 bases from J, the gap between germline ends came to 13 bases.

This clone was picked up one time. The chain combines TRBV7-8 with TRBJ2-7; a weak D match, TRBD1 (6 bases). Germline lookup yields CDR1 SGHVS and CDR2 FQNEAQ. The CDR3 is made up of 13 amino acids. The V and J ends lost 3 bases and 4 bases respectively, with 10 bases between them. CDR3 nucleotides: TGTGCCAGCAGCTTGGGGACACCTTACGAGCAGTACTTC. This translates into CASSLGTPYEQYF.